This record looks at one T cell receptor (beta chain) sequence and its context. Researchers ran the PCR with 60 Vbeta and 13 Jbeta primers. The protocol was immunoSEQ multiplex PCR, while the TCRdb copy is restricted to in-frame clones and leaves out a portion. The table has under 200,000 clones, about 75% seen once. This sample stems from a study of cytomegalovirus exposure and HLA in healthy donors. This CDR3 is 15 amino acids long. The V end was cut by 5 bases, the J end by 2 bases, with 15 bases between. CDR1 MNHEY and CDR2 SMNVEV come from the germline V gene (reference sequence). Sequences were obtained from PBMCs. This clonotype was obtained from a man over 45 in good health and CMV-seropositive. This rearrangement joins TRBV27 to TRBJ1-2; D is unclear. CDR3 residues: CASSPQGGLNYGYTF. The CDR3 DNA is TGTGCCAGCAGTCCCCAAGGAGGACTAAACTATGGCTACACCTTC.